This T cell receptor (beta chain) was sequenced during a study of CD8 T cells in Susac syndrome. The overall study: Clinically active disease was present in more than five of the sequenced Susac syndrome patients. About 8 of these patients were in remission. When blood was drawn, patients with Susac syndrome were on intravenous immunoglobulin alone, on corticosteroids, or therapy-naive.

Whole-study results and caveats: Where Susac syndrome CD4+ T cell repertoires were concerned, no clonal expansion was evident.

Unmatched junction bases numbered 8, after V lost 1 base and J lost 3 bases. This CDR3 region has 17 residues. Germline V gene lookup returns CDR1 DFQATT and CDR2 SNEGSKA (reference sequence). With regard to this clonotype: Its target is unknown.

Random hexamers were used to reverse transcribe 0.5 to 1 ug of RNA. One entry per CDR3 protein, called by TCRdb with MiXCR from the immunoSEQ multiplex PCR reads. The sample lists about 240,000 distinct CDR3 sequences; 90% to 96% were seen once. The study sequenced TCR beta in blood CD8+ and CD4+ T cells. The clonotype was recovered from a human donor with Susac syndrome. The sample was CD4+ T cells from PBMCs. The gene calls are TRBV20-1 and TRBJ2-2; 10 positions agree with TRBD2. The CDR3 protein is CSARGLAGVGDTGELFF. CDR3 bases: TGCAGTGCTAGAGGGCTAGCGGGAGTGGGGGACACCGGGGAGCTGTTTTTT.